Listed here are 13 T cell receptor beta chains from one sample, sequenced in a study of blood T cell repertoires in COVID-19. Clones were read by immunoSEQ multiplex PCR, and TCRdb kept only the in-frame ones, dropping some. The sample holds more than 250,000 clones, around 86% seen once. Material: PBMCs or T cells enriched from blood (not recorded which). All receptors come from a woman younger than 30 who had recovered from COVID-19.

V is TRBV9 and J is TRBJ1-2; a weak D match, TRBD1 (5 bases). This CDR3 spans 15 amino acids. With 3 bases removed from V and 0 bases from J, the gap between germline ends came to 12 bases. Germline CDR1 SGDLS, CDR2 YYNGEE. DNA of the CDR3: TGTGCCAGCAGCGAAGGGGTCCTAGCTAACTATGGCTACACCTTC. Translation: CASSEGVLANYGYTF.

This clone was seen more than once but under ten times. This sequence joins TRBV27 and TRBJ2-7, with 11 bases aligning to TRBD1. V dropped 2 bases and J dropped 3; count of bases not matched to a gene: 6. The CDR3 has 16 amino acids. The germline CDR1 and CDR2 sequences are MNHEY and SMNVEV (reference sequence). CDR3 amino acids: CASSLLGTGGHYEQYF. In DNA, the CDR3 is TGTGCCAGCAGTTTACTTGGGACAGGGGGGCACTACGAGCAGTACTTC.

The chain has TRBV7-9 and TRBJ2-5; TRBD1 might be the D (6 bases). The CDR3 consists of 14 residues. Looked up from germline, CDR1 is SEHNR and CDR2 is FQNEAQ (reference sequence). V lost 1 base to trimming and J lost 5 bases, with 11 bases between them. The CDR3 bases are TGTGCCAGCAGCTTAGAGAACAGGGAGGAGACCCAGTACTTC. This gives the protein CASSLENREETQYF.

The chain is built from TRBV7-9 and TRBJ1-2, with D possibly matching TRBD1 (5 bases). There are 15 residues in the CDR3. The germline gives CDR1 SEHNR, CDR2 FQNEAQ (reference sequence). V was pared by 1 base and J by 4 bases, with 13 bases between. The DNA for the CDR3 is TGTGCCAGCAGCTTAGACAGGCTATACGGCTATGGCTACACCTTC. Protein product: CASSLDRLYGYGYTF.

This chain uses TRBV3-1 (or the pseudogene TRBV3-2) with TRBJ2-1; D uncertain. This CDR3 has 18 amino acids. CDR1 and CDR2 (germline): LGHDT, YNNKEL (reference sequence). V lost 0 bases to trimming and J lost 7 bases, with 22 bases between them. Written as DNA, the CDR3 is TGTGCCAGCAGCCAAGATCTCCCTAGTCTAACTCCAAATAATGAGCAGTTCTTC. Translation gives CASSQDLPSLTPNNEQFF.

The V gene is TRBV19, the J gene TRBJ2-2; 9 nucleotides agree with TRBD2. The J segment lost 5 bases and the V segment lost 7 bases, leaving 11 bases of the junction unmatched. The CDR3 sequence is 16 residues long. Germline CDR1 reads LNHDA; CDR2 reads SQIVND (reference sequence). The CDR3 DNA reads TGTGCCAGTATGACTAGCGGATTATTTCAGACCGGGGAGCTGTTTTTT. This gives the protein CASMTSGLFQTGELFF. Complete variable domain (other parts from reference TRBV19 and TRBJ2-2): DGGITQSPKYLFRKEGQNVTLSCEQNLNHDAMYWYRQDPGQGLRLIYYSQIVNDFQKGDIAEGYSVSREKKESFPLTVTSAQKNPTAFYLCASMTSGLFQTGELFFGEGSRLTVL.

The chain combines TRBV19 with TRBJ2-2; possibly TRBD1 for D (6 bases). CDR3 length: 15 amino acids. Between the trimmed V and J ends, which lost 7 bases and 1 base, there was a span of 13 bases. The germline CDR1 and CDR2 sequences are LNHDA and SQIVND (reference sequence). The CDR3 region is CASTIYRENTGELFF. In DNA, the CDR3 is TGTGCCAGTACCATCTACAGGGAGAACACCGGGGAGCTGTTTTTT.

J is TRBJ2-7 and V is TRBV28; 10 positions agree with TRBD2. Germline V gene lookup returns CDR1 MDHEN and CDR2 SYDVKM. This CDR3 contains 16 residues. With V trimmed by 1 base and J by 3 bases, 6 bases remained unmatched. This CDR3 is CASSLSRLAGIYEQYF. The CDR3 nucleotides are TGTGCCAGCAGTTTATCCCGACTAGCGGGCATCTACGAGCAGTACTTC.

CDR3 coding DNA: TGCGCCAGCAGCTTGGGGACACAGGGGGGGACGCAGTATTTT. Its translation: CASSLGTQGGTQYF. The V gene is TRBV5-1, the J gene TRBJ2-3; a possible D gene is TRBD1 (8 bases). V lost 0 bases and J lost 9, with 14 bases in between. CDR3 length: 14 residues. The V gene's germline CDR1 is SGHRS and CDR2 YFSETQ.

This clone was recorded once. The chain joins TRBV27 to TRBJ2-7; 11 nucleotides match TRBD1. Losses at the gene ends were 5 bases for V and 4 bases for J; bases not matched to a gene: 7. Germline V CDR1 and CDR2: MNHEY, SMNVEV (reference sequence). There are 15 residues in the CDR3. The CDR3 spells CASSPGQGAVYEQYF. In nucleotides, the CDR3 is TGTGCCAGCAGTCCCGGACAGGGGGCGGTTTACGAGCAGTACTTC.

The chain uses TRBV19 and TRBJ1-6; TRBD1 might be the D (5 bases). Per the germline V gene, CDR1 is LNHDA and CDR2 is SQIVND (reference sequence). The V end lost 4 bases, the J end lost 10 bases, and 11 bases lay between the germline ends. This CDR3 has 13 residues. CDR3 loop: CASSTGSGSPLHF. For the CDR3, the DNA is TGTGCCAGTAGTACAGGGTCAGGATCACCCCTCCACTTT. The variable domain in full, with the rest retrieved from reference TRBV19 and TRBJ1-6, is DGGITQSPKYLFRKEGQNVTLSCEQNLNHDAMYWYRQDPGQGLRLIYYSQIVNDFQKGDIAEGYSVSREKKESFPLTVTSAQKNPTAFYLCASSTGSGSPLHFGNGTRLTVT.

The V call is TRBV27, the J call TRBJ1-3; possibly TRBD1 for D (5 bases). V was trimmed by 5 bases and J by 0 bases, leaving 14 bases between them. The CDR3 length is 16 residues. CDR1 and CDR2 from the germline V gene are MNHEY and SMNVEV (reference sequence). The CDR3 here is CASSEVGGVSGNTIYF. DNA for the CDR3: TGTGCCAGCAGTGAGGTGGGGGGGGTCTCTGGAAACACCATATATTTT.

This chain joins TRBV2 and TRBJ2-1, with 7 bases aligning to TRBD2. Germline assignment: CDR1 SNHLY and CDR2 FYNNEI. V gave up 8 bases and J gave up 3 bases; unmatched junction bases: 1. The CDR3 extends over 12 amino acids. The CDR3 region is CASRDYYNEQFF. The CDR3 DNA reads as TGTGCCAGCCGGGACTACTACAATGAGCAGTTCTTC.